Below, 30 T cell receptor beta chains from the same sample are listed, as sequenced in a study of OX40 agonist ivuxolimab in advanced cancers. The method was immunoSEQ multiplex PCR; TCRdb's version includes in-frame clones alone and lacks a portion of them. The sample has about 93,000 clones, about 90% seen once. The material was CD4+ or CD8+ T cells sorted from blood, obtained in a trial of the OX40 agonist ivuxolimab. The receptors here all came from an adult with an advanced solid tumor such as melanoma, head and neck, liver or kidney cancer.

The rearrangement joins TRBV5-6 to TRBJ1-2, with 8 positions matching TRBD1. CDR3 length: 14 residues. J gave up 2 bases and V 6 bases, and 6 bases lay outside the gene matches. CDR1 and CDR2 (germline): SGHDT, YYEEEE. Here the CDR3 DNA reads TGTGCCAGCATCCCCAGGGGGCGGAACTATGGCTACACCTTC. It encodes CASIPRGRNYGYTF. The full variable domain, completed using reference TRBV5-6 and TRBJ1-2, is DAGVTQSPTHLIKTRGQQVTLRCSPKSGHDTVSWYQQALGQGPQFIFQYYEEEERQRGNFPDRFSGHQFPNYSSELNVNALLLGDSALYLCASIPRGRNYGYTFGSGTRLTVV.

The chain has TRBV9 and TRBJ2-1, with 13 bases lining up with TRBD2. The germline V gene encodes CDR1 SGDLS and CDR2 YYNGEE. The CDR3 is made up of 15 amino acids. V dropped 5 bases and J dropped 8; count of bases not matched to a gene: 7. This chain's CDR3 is CASSKGLAGQYEQFF. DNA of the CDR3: TGTGCCAGCAGTAAGGGACTAGCGGGACAGTATGAGCAGTTCTTC.

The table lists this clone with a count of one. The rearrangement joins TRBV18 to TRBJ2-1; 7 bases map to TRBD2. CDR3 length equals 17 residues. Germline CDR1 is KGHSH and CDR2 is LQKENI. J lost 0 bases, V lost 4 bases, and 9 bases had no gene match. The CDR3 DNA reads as TGTGCCAGCTCACAACTACCGGGGGGAAGCTCCTACAATGAGCAGTTCTTC. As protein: CASSQLPGGSSYNEQFF.

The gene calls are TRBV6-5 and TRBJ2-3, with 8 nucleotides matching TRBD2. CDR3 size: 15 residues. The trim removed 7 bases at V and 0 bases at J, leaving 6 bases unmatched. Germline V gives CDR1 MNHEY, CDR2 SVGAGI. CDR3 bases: TGTGCCAGCACACCCGCTAGCGGGAGCACAGATACGCAGTATTTT. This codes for CASTPASGSTDTQYF.

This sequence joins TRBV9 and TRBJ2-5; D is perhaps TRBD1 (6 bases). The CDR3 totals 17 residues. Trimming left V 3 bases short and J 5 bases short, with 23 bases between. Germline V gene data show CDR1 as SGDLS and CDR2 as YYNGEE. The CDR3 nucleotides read TGTGCCAGCAGCGGAGACCGGGACATTTGGAAAAGGGAGACCCAGTACTTC. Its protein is CASSGDRDIWKRETQYF.

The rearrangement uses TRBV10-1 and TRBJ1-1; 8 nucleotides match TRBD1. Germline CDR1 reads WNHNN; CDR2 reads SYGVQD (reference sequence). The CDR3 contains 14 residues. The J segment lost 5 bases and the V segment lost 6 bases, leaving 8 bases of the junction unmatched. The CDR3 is CASSTTQGGTEAFF. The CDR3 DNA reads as TGCGCCAGCAGCACAACACAGGGGGGAACTGAAGCTTTCTTT.

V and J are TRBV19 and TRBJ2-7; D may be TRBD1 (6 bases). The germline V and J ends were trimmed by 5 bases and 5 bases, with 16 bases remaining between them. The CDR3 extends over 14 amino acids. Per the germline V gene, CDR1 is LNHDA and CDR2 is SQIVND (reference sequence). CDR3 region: CASSDRDIPHEQYF. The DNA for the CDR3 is TGTGCCAGTAGTGACCGGGACATCCCCCACGAGCAGTACTTC.

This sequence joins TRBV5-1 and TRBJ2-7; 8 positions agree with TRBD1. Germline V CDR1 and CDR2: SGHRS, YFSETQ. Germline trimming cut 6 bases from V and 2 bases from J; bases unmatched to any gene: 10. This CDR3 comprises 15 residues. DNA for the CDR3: TGCGCCAGCACCCAATCCGGGACAGGTGCCTACGAGCAGTACTTC. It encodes CASTQSGTGAYEQYF.

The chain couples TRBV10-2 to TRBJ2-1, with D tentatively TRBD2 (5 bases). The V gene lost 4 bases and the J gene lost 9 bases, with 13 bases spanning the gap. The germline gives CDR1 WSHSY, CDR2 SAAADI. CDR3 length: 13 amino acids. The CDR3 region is CASSALGEFEQFF. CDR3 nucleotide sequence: TGCGCCAGCAGTGCTTTGGGAGAATTTGAGCAGTTCTTC.

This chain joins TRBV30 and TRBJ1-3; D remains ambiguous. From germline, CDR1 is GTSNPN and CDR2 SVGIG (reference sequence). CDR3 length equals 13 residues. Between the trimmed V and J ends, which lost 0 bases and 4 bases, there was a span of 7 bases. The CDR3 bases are TGTGCCTGGAGTGTATTACAAGGAAACACCATATATTTT. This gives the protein CAWSVLQGNTIYF. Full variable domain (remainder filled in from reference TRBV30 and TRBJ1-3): SQTIHQWPATLVQPVGSPLSLECTVEGTSNPNLYWYRQAAGRGLQLLFYSVGIGQISSEVPQNLSASRPQDRQFILSSKKLLLSDSGFYLCAWSVLQGNTIYFGEGSWLTVV.

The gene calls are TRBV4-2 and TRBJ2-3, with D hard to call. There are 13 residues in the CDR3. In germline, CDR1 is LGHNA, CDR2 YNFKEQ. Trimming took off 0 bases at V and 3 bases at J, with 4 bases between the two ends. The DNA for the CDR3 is TGTGCCAGCAGCCAAGAGATGACAGATACGCAGTATTTT. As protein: CASSQEMTDTQYF.

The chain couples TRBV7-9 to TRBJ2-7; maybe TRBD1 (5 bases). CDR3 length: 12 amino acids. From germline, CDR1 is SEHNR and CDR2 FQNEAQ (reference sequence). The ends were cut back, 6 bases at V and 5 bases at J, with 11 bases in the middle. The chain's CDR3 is CASSAQGNEQYF. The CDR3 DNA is TGTGCCAGCAGTGCCCAGGGTAACGAGCAGTACTTC.

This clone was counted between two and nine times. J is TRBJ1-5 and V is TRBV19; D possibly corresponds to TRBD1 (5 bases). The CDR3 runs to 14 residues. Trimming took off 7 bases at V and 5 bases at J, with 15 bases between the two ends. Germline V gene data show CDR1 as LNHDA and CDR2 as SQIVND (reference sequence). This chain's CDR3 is CASIPDSPDQPQHF. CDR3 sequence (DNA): TGTGCCAGTATCCCCGACAGCCCCGATCAGCCCCAGCATTTT.

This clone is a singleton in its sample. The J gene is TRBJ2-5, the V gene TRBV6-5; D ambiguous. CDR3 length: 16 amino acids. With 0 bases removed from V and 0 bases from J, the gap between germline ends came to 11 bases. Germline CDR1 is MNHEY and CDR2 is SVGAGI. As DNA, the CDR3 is TGTGCCAGCAGTTACTCGTATAGCATAAACCAAGAGACCCAGTACTTC. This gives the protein CASSYSYSINQETQYF.

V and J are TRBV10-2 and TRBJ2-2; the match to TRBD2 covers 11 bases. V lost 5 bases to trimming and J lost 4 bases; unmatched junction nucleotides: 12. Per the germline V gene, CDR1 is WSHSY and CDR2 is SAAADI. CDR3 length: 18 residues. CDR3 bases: TGCGCCAGCAGTAAGGACCTTAGCGGGGGGGCAGTCACCGGGGAGCTGTTTTTT. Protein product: CASSKDLSGGAVTGELFF.

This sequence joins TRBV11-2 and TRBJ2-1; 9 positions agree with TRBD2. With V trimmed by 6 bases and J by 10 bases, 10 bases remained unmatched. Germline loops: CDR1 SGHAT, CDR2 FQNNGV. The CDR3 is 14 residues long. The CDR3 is CASSLPGLAVEQFF. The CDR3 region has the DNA TGTGCCAGCAGTCTCCCGGGACTAGCAGTGGAGCAGTTCTTC.

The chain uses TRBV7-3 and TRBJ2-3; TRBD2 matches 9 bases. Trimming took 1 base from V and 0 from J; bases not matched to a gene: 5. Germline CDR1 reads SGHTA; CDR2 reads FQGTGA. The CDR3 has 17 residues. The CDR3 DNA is TGTGCCAGCAGCTTAATTGGACTAGCGCAAAGCACAGATACGCAGTATTTT. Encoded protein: CASSLIGLAQSTDTQYF.

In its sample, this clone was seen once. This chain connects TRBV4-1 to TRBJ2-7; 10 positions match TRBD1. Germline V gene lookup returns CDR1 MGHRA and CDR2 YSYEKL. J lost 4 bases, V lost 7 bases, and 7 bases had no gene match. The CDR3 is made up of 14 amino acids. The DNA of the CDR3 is TGCGCCAGCACCGAAAGACAGGGGGCTTACGAGCAGTACTTC. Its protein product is CASTERQGAYEQYF.

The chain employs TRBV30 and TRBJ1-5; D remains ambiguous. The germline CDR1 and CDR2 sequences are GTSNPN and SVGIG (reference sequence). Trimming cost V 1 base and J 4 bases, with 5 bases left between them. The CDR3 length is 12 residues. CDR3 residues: CAWSGGNQPQHF. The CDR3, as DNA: TGTGCCTGGAGTGGCGGAAATCAGCCCCAGCATTTT. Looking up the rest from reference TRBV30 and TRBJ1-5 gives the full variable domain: SQTIHQWPATLVQPVGSPLSLECTVEGTSNPNLYWYRQAAGRGLQLLFYSVGIGQISSEVPQNLSASRPQDRQFILSSKKLLLSDSGFYLCAWSGGNQPQHFGDGTRLSIL.

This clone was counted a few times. The CDR3 nucleotides read TGTGCCAGACTCCCGCAAGGGGTTCCTCAGCCCCAGCATTTT. This translates into CARLPQGVPQPQHF. This chain links TRBV19 with TRBJ1-5, with TRBD1 as a possible D gene (5 bases). Germline loops: CDR1 LNHDA, CDR2 SQIVND (reference sequence). The CDR3 sequence is 14 residues long. The V end lost 9 bases, the J end lost 6 bases, and 18 bases lay between the germline ends.

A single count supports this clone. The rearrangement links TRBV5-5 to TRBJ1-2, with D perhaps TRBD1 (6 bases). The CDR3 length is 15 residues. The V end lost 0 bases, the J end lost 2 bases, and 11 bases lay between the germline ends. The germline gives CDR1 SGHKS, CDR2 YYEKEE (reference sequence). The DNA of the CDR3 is TGTGCCAGCAGCTTGGGTACCGGACAGAACTATGGCTACACCTTC. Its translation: CASSLGTGQNYGYTF. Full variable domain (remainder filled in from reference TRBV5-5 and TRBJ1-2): DAGVTQSPTHLIKTRGQQVTLRCSPISGHKSVSWYQQVLGQGPQFIFQYYEKEERGRGNFPDRFSARQFPNYSSELNVNALLLGDSALYLCASSLGTGQNYGYTFGSGTRLTVV.

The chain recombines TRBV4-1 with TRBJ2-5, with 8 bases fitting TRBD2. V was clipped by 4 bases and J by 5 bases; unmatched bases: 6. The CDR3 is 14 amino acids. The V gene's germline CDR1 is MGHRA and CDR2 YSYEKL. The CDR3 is CASSRAGVGETQYF. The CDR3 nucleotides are TGCGCCAGCAGCCGAGCGGGAGTGGGGGAGACCCAGTACTTC.

The CDR3 protein is CAWSRDRGNQPQHF. The CDR3 nucleotides read TGTGCCTGGAGTCGGGACAGGGGCAATCAGCCCCAGCATTTT. The chain combines TRBV30 with TRBJ1-5, with 9 bases lining up with TRBD1. The CDR3 is made up of 14 amino acids. CDR1 is GTSNPN, CDR2 SVGIG, per germline (reference sequence). Trimming cost V 2 bases and J 2 bases; bases outside gene matches: 1.

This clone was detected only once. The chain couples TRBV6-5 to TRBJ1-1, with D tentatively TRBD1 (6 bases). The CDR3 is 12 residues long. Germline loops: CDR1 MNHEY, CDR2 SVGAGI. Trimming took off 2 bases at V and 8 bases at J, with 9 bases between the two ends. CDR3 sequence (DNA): TGTGCCAGCAGTTACCCCGGACAGGAAGCTTTCTTT. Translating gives CASSYPGQEAFF.

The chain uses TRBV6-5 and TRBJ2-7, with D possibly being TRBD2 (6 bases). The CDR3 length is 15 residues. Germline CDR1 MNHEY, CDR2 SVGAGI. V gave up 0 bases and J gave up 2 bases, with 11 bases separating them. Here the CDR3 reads CASSYSGRDPYEQYF. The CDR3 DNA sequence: TGTGCCAGCAGTTACTCTGGGCGGGACCCCTACGAGCAGTACTTC.

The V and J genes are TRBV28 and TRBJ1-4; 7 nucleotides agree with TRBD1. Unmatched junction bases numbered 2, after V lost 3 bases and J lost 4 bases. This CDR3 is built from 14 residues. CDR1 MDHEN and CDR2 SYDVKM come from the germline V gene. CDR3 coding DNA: TGTGCCAGCAGTTTGCCAGGGGGTAATGAAAAACTGTTTTTT. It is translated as CASSLPGGNEKLFF.

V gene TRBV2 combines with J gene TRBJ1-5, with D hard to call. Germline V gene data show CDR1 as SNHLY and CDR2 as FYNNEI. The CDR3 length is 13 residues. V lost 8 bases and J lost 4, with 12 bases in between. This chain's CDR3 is CASGSQRNQPQHF. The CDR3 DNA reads TGTGCCAGCGGATCACAGCGAAATCAGCCCCAGCATTTT.

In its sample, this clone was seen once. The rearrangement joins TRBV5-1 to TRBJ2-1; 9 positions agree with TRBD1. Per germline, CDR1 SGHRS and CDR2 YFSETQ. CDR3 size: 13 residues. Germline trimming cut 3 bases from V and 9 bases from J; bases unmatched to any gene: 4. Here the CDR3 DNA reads TGCGCCAGCAGCTCCGGGACAGGGATTGAGCAGTTCTTC. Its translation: CASSSGTGIEQFF.

CDR3 sequence reads: CASSLGLGQGQDEQYF. The CDR3 nucleotides read TGTGCCAGCAGCTTGGGTCTGGGACAGGGACAGGACGAGCAGTACTTC. The chain is built from TRBV5-6 and TRBJ2-7; 9 nucleotides align to TRBD1. This CDR3 contains 16 residues. In germline, CDR1 is SGHDT, CDR2 YYEEEE. The J segment lost 5 bases and the V segment lost 0 bases, leaving 9 bases of the junction unmatched.

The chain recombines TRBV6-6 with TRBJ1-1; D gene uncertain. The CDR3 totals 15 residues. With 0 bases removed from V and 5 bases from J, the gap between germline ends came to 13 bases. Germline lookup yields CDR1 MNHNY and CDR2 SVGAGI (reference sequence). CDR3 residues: CASSYSRGRRTEAFF. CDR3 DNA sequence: TGTGCCAGCAGTTACTCTAGAGGGCGACGGACTGAAGCTTTCTTT.